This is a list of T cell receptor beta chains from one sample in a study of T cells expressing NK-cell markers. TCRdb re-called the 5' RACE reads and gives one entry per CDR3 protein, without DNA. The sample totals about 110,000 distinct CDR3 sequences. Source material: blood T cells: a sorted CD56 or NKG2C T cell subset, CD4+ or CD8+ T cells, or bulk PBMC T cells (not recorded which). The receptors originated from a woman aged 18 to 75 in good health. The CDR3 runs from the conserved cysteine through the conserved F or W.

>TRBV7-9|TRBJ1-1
CASSSWTNEAFF
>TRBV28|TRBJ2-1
CASSLWTGLETYNEQFF
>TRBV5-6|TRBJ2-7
CASSFTLSYEQYF
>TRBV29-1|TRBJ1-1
CSVRTDPLEAFF
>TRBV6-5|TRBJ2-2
CASSYGGGELFF
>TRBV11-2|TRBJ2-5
CASASWQKETQYF
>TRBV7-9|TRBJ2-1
CASSFTGSSGPYNEQFF
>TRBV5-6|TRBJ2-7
CASSLPYSGSSTDEQYF
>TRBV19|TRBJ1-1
CATRGLNTEAFF
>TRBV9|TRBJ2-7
CASSEGGQAETYEQYF
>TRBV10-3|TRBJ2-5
CAISTGGEFSLDF
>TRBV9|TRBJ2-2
CASSGTSPPRELFF
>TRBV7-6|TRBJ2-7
CASSLAQGTYEQYF
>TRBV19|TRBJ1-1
CASSIGVNTEAFF
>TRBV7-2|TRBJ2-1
CASSYQGVAYNEQFF
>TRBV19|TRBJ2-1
CASSDLAGGHNEQFF
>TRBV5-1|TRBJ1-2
CASSPGTGGSDGYTF
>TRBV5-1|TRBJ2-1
CASSYTGEQFF
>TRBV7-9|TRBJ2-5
CASSQSSPAGETQYF
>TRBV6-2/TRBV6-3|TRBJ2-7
CASSYGTSGIYEQYF
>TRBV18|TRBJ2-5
CASSPRGPGGEETQYF
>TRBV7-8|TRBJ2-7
CATQLGSGSEQYF
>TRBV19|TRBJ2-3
CATQRTSGTDTQYF
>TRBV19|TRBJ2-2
CASSWAATGELFF
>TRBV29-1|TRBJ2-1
CSVEAASGSSYNEQFF
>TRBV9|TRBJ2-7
CASSLADLSYEQYF
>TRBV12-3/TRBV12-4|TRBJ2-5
CASSDRAETQYF
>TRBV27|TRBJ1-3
CASSPREGGGNTIYF
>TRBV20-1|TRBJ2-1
CSAPPSAGGYNEQFF
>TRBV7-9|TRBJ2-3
CASSSGLVGQYF
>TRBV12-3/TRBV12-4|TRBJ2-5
CASSPRQPQETQYF
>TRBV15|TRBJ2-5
CATSRAPETQYF
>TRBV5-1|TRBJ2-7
CASSPLAIGEQYF
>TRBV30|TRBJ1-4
CAWAGPGEKLFF
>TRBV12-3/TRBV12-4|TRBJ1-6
CASSLEGASPLHF
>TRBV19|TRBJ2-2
CATNWGVTGELFF
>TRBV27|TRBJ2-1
CASRPTPYGGYNEQFF
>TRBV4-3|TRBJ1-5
CASSQDLGEYNQPQHF
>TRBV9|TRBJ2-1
CASSVAGLARHNEQFF